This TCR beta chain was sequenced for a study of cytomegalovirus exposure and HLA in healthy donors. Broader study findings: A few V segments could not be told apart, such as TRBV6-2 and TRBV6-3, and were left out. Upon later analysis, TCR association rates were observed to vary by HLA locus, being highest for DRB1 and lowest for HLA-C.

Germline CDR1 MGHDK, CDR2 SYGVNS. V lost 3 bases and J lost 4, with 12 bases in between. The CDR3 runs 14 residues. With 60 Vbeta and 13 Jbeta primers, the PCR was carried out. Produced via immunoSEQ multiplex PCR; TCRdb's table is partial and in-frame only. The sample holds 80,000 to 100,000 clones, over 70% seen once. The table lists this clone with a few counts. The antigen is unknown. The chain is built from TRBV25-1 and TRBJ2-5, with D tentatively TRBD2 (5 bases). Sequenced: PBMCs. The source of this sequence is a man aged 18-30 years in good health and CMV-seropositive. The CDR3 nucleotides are TGTGCCAGCAGTGATCGGAGGCCCCCAGAGACCCAGTACTTC. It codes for CASSDRRPPETQYF.